This is a list of T cell receptor beta chains from one sample in a study of monozygotic twins with inflammatory bowel disease. TCRdb reanalyzed the 5' RACE reads and collapses them to one entry per CDR3 protein, without DNA. Its clone listing holds a few hundred thousand distinct CDR3 sequences. The sequencing input was blood. Every receptor here comes from a human donor with ulcerative colitis or Crohn's disease, or a healthy co-twin of an affected twin (not recorded which). Each CDR3 is given with its conserved first and last residue. Fields, in order: CDR3 length, J gene, V gene, CDR3 protein.

length: 13
J: TRBJ2-3
V: TRBV20-1
CDR3: CSARDGSTDTQYF

length: 19
J: TRBJ2-7
V: TRBV6-1
CDR3: CASSELAGLAIPSTYEQYF

length: 17
J: TRBJ2-5
V: TRBV7-9
CDR3: CASSLQVRREHQETQYF

length: 14
J: TRBJ2-1
V: TRBV29-1
CDR3: CSLETKAGEVEQFF

length: 14
J: TRBJ1-4
V: TRBV27
CDR3: CASRLGTANEKLFF

length: 13
J: TRBJ1-1
V: TRBV20-1
CDR3: CSARGGLNTEAFF

length: 14
J: TRBJ2-7
V: TRBV7-2
CDR3: CASSLDPGPDEQYF

length: 12
J: TRBJ2-7
V: TRBV3-1
CDR3: CASRGRYYEQYF

length: 19
J: TRBJ2-3
V: TRBV4-3
CDR3: CASSQRSLVQREGRDTQYF

length: 13
J: TRBJ2-4
V: TRBV6-1
CDR3: CASAEGGKNIQYF

length: 14
J: TRBJ1-1
V: TRBV20-1
CDR3: CSARKGGMNTEAFF